Listed below are T cell receptor beta chains from one sample, sequenced in a study of naive and memory T cell subsets. TCRdb reprocessed the UMI-ligation and nested PCR reads via MiXCR and lists one record per CDR3 protein. The sample includes 150,000 or so distinct CDR3 sequences, roughly 22% seen only once; the top ten take 0.11%. Specimen: naive CD4+ T cells from blood. The receptors stem from a human donor in good health. The CDR3 runs from the conserved cysteine through the conserved F or W. Each record gives: clone size, V gene, D gene, J gene, CDR3 protein, CDR3 DNA. The D gene is left open where the match is weak. Where a row states a size, it is once, few, many or the class of an expanded clone; other rows omit it.

clone size: few; V gene: TRBV5-1; D gene: .; J gene: TRBJ1-1; CDR3 protein: CASSFFGTGSPGIF; CDR3 DNA: .
clone size: few; V gene: TRBV5-1; D gene: .; J gene: TRBJ2-7; CDR3 protein: CASSLRSGGPNSYEQYF; CDR3 DNA: TGCGCCAGCAGCTTGCGGTCCGGAGGTCCGAACTCCTACGAGCAGTACTTC
clone size: .; V gene: TRBV20-1; D gene: TRBD2; J gene: TRBJ2-7; CDR3 protein: CSAPVVTSGRPMHEQYF; CDR3 DNA: TGCAGTGCTCCTGTAGTGACTAGCGGGAGACCCATGCACGAGCAGTACTTC
clone size: many; V gene: TRBV4-1; D gene: .; J gene: TRBJ1-5; CDR3 protein: CASSQEGGGINQPQHF; CDR3 DNA: TGCGCCAGCAGCCAAGAAGGCGGGGGAATCAATCAGCCCCAGCATTTT
clone size: .; V gene: TRBV20-1; D gene: TRBD1; J gene: TRBJ1-4; CDR3 protein: CSARTKQGAREKLFF; CDR3 DNA: TGCAGTGCTCGAACCAAACAGGGGGCGCGTGAAAAACTGTTTTTT
clone size: .; V gene: TRBV7-2; D gene: .; J gene: TRBJ1-5; CDR3 protein: CASSLQGYQPQHF; CDR3 DNA: TGTGCCAGCAGCCTACAGGGATATCAGCCCCAGCATTTT
clone size: few; V gene: TRBV27; D gene: .; J gene: TRBJ2-7; CDR3 protein: CASSLFRGSPYEQYF; CDR3 DNA: TGTGCCAGCAGTTTATTCAGGGGTTCACCCTACGAGCAGTACTTC
clone size: .; V gene: TRBV2; D gene: .; J gene: TRBJ1-2; CDR3 protein: CASRYTLPGYTF; CDR3 DNA: TGTGCCAGCCGCTATACTTTGCCTGGCTACACCTTC
clone size: few; V gene: TRBV6-5; D gene: .; J gene: TRBJ1-1; CDR3 protein: CASSYSPFWESTEAFF; CDR3 DNA: TGTGCCAGCAGTTACTCCCCTTTCTGGGAGAGCACTGAAGCTTTCTTT
clone size: .; V gene: TRBV29-1; D gene: TRBD1; J gene: TRBJ2-1; CDR3 protein: CSVTGGAMNEQFF; CDR3 DNA: TGCAGCGTCACAGGGGGCGCAATGAATGAGCAGTTCTTC
clone size: few; V gene: TRBV20-1; D gene: TRBD1; J gene: TRBJ2-1; CDR3 protein: CSARKTGPYNEQFF; CDR3 DNA: TGCAGTGCTCGAAAGACAGGGCCCTACAATGAGCAGTTCTTC
clone size: .; V gene: TRBV6-6; D gene: .; J gene: TRBJ2-5; CDR3 protein: CASSPGLGGETQYF; CDR3 DNA: TGTGCCAGCAGTCCCGGACTCGGCGGGGAGACCCAGTACTTC
clone size: .; V gene: TRBV28; D gene: TRBD1; J gene: TRBJ2-5; CDR3 protein: CVSTANRGLETQYF; CDR3 DNA: TGTGTCAGCACCGCAAACAGGGGGTTGGAGACCCAGTACTTC
clone size: .; V gene: TRBV6-2/TRBV6-3; D gene: TRBD2; J gene: TRBJ2-1; CDR3 protein: CASSYYGTSLFF; CDR3 DNA: TGTGCCAGCAGTTACTACGGGACTAGTCTGTTCTTC
clone size: .; V gene: TRBV5-6; D gene: .; J gene: TRBJ1-4; CDR3 protein: CASSLVASGVGEKLFF; CDR3 DNA: TGTGCCAGCAGCTTGGTTGCGAGTGGTGTAGGTGAAAAACTGTTTTTT
clone size: few; V gene: TRBV11-2; D gene: .; J gene: TRBJ2-7; CDR3 protein: CASSSGRSYEQYF; CDR3 DNA: TGTGCCAGCAGCTCGGGCCGCTCCTACGAGCAGTACTTC
clone size: .; V gene: TRBV18; D gene: .; J gene: TRBJ1-2; CDR3 protein: CASPSGYGYTF; CDR3 DNA: TGTGCCAGCCCGTCAGGGTATGGCTACACCTTC
clone size: .; V gene: TRBV3-1; D gene: TRBD2; J gene: TRBJ2-1; CDR3 protein: CASSQDTTSTNEQFF; CDR3 DNA: TGTGCCAGCAGCCAAGATACGACTAGCACCAATGAGCAGTTCTTC
clone size: .; V gene: TRBV11-2; D gene: .; J gene: TRBJ2-2; CDR3 protein: CASSHSGPGELFF; CDR3 DNA: TGTGCCAGCAGCCACTCAGGCCCCGGGGAGCTGTTTTTT
clone size: few; V gene: TRBV7-6; D gene: .; J gene: TRBJ2-3; CDR3 protein: CASSLATTVTQYF; CDR3 DNA: TGTGCCAGCAGCTTAGCAACGACCGTTACGCAGTATTTT
clone size: .; V gene: TRBV6-5; D gene: .; J gene: TRBJ2-1; CDR3 protein: CASRLQPLSGNEQFF; CDR3 DNA: TGTGCCAGCAGACTTCAACCCCTGTCCGGCAATGAGCAGTTCTTC
clone size: few; V gene: TRBV28; D gene: .; J gene: TRBJ1-3; CDR3 protein: CASRRGALTGNTIYF; CDR3 DNA: TGTGCCAGCAGGAGGGGGGCCCTCACTGGAAACACCATATATTTT
clone size: .; V gene: TRBV24-1; D gene: .; J gene: TRBJ2-1; CDR3 protein: CATSDLIGSLFF; CDR3 DNA: TGTGCCACCAGTGATTTGATAGGCTCGTTGTTCTTC
clone size: .; V gene: TRBV3-1; D gene: .; J gene: TRBJ2-7; CDR3 protein: CASSHLRDYEQYF; CDR3 DNA: TGTGCCAGCAGCCATTTGAGAGACTACGAGCAGTACTTC
clone size: .; V gene: TRBV20-1; D gene: TRBD2; J gene: TRBJ2-5; CDR3 protein: CSGSALAGAQETQYF; CDR3 DNA: TGCAGTGGAAGTGCGCTAGCGGGGGCCCAAGAGACCCAGTACTTC
clone size: many; V gene: TRBV29-1; D gene: .; J gene: TRBJ2-2; CDR3 protein: CSVRQQPNTGELFF; CDR3 DNA: TGCAGCGTAAGACAGCAGCCGAACACCGGGGAGCTGTTTTTT
clone size: few; V gene: TRBV7-9; D gene: TRBD1; J gene: TRBJ1-4; CDR3 protein: CASSLAMTGVIYEKLFF; CDR3 DNA: TGTGCCAGCAGCTTAGCCATGACAGGGGTGATATACGAAAAACTGTTTTTT
clone size: once; V gene: TRBV10-3; D gene: .; J gene: TRBJ2-7; CDR3 protein: CAISESVQDEQYF; CDR3 DNA: TGTGCCATCAGTGAGTCTGTCCAGGACGAGCAGTACTTC
clone size: .; V gene: TRBV6-1; D gene: TRBD1; J gene: TRBJ2-7; CDR3 protein: CASSEAGTGGLEQYF; CDR3 DNA: TGTGCCAGCAGTGAAGCGGGGACAGGGGGCCTCGAGCAGTACTTC
clone size: few; V gene: TRBV20-1; D gene: TRBD1; J gene: TRBJ1-1; CDR3 protein: CSALRTGGRTEAFF; CDR3 DNA: TGCAGTGCTTTACGGACAGGGGGCCGCACTGAAGCTTTCTTT
clone size: few; V gene: TRBV12-3/TRBV12-4; D gene: .; J gene: TRBJ2-2; CDR3 protein: CASSAVGELFF; CDR3 DNA: TGTGCCAGCAGTGCGGTCGGGGAGCTGTTTTTT
clone size: .; V gene: TRBV28; D gene: .; J gene: TRBJ2-2; CDR3 protein: CASTTSDSNTGELFF; CDR3 DNA: TGTGCCAGCACGACAAGTGACTCGAACACCGGGGAGCTGTTTTTT
clone size: .; V gene: TRBV15; D gene: TRBD1; J gene: TRBJ1-6; CDR3 protein: CATSRYRDSLNSPLHF; CDR3 DNA: TGTGCCACCAGCAGATACCGGGACAGTCTTAATTCACCCCTCCACTTT
clone size: few; V gene: TRBV6-2/TRBV6-3; D gene: .; J gene: TRBJ1-1; CDR3 protein: CASRVWWDLNTEAFF; CDR3 DNA: TGTGCCAGCAGGGTTTGGTGGGACCTGAACACTGAAGCTTTCTTT
clone size: once; V gene: TRBV27; D gene: TRBD2; J gene: TRBJ2-7; CDR3 protein: CASGLAGSRPYEQYF; CDR3 DNA: TGTGCCAGCGGGTTAGCGGGTTCACGCCCGTACGAGCAGTACTTC
clone size: many; V gene: TRBV6-5; D gene: TRBD2; J gene: TRBJ2-2; CDR3 protein: CASSSSRLAGANGELFF; CDR3 DNA: TGTGCCAGCAGTTCCTCCAGACTAGCGGGAGCGAACGGGGAGCTGTTTTTT
clone size: few; V gene: TRBV6-1; D gene: .; J gene: TRBJ2-1; CDR3 protein: CVSQPGYSYNEQFF; CDR3 DNA: TGTGTTTCACAGCCGGGGTACTCCTACAATGAGCAGTTCTTC
clone size: few; V gene: TRBV24-1; D gene: .; J gene: TRBJ2-1; CDR3 protein: CATSDSAGNSYNEQFF; CDR3 DNA: TGTGCCACCAGTGATTCAGCGGGCAACTCCTACAATGAGCAGTTCTTC
clone size: .; V gene: TRBV18; D gene: TRBD2; J gene: TRBJ2-7; CDR3 protein: CASSHGTSGAYEQYF; CDR3 DNA: TGTGCCAGCTCCCACGGGACTAGCGGAGCCTACGAGCAGTACTTC
clone size: few; V gene: TRBV27; D gene: .; J gene: TRBJ1-6; CDR3 protein: CASSLTALYNSPLHF; CDR3 DNA: TGTGCCAGCAGTTTAACAGCCTTATATAATTCACCCCTCCACTTT
clone size: few; V gene: TRBV24-1; D gene: TRBD2; J gene: TRBJ2-1; CDR3 protein: CATSDPGGALNNEQFF; CDR3 DNA: TGTGCCACCAGTGATCCGGGGGGGGCCTTGAACAATGAGCAGTTCTTC
clone size: once; V gene: TRBV24-1; D gene: TRBD1; J gene: TRBJ2-2; CDR3 protein: CATRGQAGTGELFF; CDR3 DNA: TGTGCCACCCGGGGACAGGCGGGCACCGGGGAGCTGTTTTTT
clone size: few; V gene: TRBV7-2; D gene: TRBD1; J gene: TRBJ1-1; CDR3 protein: CASSLVGQSNTEAFF; CDR3 DNA: TGTGCCAGCAGCTTGGTGGGACAGTCTAACACTGAAGCTTTCTTT
clone size: .; V gene: TRBV12-3/TRBV12-4; D gene: .; J gene: TRBJ2-1; CDR3 protein: CASSFPLSYNEQFF; CDR3 DNA: TGTGCCAGCAGTTTCCCACTCTCCTACAATGAGCAGTTCTTC
clone size: many; V gene: TRBV7-8; D gene: TRBD1; J gene: TRBJ2-3; CDR3 protein: CASSLDRGYTQYF; CDR3 DNA: TGTGCCAGCAGCTTAGACAGGGGATATACGCAGTATTTT
clone size: .; V gene: TRBV6-6; D gene: .; J gene: TRBJ2-2; CDR3 protein: CASSPSRRSNTGELFF; CDR3 DNA: TGTGCCAGCAGCCCCTCCCGAAGGTCGAACACCGGGGAGCTGTTTTTT
clone size: .; V gene: TRBV20-1; D gene: .; J gene: TRBJ2-1; CDR3 protein: CSARDLASHNEQFF; CDR3 DNA: TGCAGTGCTAGAGATTTGGCGAGTCACAATGAGCAGTTCTTC
clone size: .; V gene: TRBV7-2; D gene: .; J gene: TRBJ1-1; CDR3 protein: CASSRRQRNTEAFF; CDR3 DNA: TGTGCCAGCAGCCGTAGACAAAGGAACACTGAAGCTTTCTTT
clone size: many; V gene: TRBV2; D gene: .; J gene: TRBJ1-5; CDR3 protein: CASRGSRSYSNQPQHF; CDR3 DNA: TGTGCCAGCAGGGGTTCTAGGTCGTATAGCAATCAGCCCCAGCATTTT
clone size: .; V gene: TRBV7-2; D gene: .; J gene: TRBJ2-2; CDR3 protein: CASSLEGVVGELFF; CDR3 DNA: TGTGCCAGCAGCTTAGAAGGGGTGGTCGGGGAGCTGTTTTTT
clone size: many; V gene: TRBV27; D gene: TRBD2; J gene: TRBJ2-7; CDR3 protein: CASSPGTSGRAYEQYF; CDR3 DNA: TGTGCCAGCAGTCCCGGGACTAGCGGGAGGGCCTACGAGCAGTACTTC
clone size: many; V gene: TRBV18; D gene: TRBD2; J gene: TRBJ2-7; CDR3 protein: CASSPGTNSYEQYF; CDR3 DNA: TGTGCCAGCTCACCCGGGACTAACTCCTACGAGCAGTACTTC
clone size: .; V gene: TRBV6-1; D gene: .; J gene: TRBJ2-6; CDR3 protein: CASSGGRYSGANVLTF; CDR3 DNA: TGTGCCAGCAGTGGGGGACGGTACTCTGGGGCCAACGTCCTGACTTTC
clone size: .; V gene: TRBV5-1; D gene: .; J gene: TRBJ2-1; CDR3 protein: CASNSVRWSTDEQFF; CDR3 DNA: TGCGCCAGCAATTCGGTAAGATGGTCTACGGATGAGCAGTTCTTC
clone size: .; V gene: TRBV6-6; D gene: .; J gene: TRBJ1-2; CDR3 protein: CASSYGGRGMSGYTF; CDR3 DNA: TGTGCCAGCAGCTACGGTGGTCGGGGGATGAGTGGCTACACCTTC